These 16 T cell receptor beta chains share one sample of origin, sequenced in a study of cytomegalovirus exposure and HLA in healthy donors. Both 60 Vbeta primers and 13 Jbeta primers went into the PCR. Here immunoSEQ multiplex PCR was the method, and the copy in TCRdb shows in-frame clones only, minus some. The repertoire has 150,000 to 200,000 clones, 77% of them found once; the top ten carry roughly 1.5%. Material for sequencing was PBMCs. The receptors come from a man younger than 35 in good health and CMV-seronegative.

This sequence joins TRBV7-9 and TRBJ1-4; 7 bases map to TRBD1. CDR3 length: 16 residues. V shed 4 bases, J shed 0 bases, and the junction held 5 bases outside the gene matches. CDR1 is SEHNR and CDR2 is FQNEAQ in the germline V gene (reference sequence). The CDR3 loop is CASSSSGTATNEKLFF. The CDR3 DNA is TGTGCCAGCAGCTCTAGCGGGACAGCAACTAATGAAAAACTGTTTTTT.

The chain combines TRBV6-4 with TRBJ2-7; 8 positions match TRBD1. Germline CDR1 and CDR2: MRHNA and SNTAGT. Losses at the gene ends were 7 bases for V and 5 bases for J; bases not matched to a gene: 13. The CDR3 contains 15 residues. As DNA, the CDR3 is TGTGCCAGCAACCCCACCGGGACAGGTGGACACGAGCAGTACTTC. Protein: CASNPTGTGGHEQYF.

This clone was counted a few times. This chain uses TRBV7-8 with TRBJ1-5; the D gene is possibly TRBD1 (6 bases). Trimming removed 4 bases at V and 5 bases at J, with 18 bases between. CDR1 and CDR2 (germline): SGHVS, FQNEAQ. The CDR3 sequence is 16 residues long. The CDR3 region has the DNA TGTGCCAGCAGCTCAGGCGGGGGGCGAGGCGATCAGCCCCAGCATTTT. It translates to CASSSGGGRGDQPQHF.

J is TRBJ1-5 and V is TRBV2; the match to TRBD1 covers 7 bases. CDR3 length equals 15 residues. V dropped 8 bases and J dropped 3; count of bases not matched to a gene: 10. CDR1 is SNHLY and CDR2 is FYNNEI in the germline V gene. This CDR3 is CASQQGLGNNQPQHF. CDR3 sequence (DNA): TGTGCCAGCCAACAGGGGTTGGGAAACAATCAGCCCCAGCATTTT.

This rearrangement joins TRBV7-9 to TRBJ1-1; D might be TRBD1 (6 bases). The V end lost 1 base, the J end lost 3 bases, and 18 bases lay between the germline ends. CDR3 size: 17 residues. Germline CDR1 reads SEHNR; CDR2 reads FQNEAQ (reference sequence). In nucleotides, the CDR3 is TGTGCCAGCAGCTTAGTATACGGGACAACGAAACACACTGAAGCTTTCTTT. Protein sequence: CASSLVYGTTKHTEAFF.

This rearrangement joins TRBV13 to TRBJ2-3, with TRBD2 matching over 13 bases. The CDR3 runs 15 residues. Germline V gene sequence: CDR1 PRHDT, CDR2 FYEKMQ (reference sequence). The ends lost 5 bases at V and 4 bases at J; junction bases unmatched: 3. The CDR3 DNA reads TGTGCCAGCAGCCGAGGACTAGCGGGAGCAGATACGCAGTATTTT. It translates to CASSRGLAGADTQYF.

This chain joins TRBV25-1 and TRBJ2-1; 7 positions agree with TRBD1. Germline CDR1 reads MGHDK; CDR2 reads SYGVNS. CDR3 size: 15 residues. V lost 2 bases, J lost 3 bases, and 4 bases stayed unmatched. CDR3 residues: CASSEIQGNYNEQFF. The CDR3 nucleotides are TGTGCCAGCAGTGAAATACAGGGGAACTACAATGAGCAGTTCTTC.

The chain has TRBV4-2 and TRBJ1-4, with D tentatively TRBD1 (5 bases). The CDR3 sequence is 15 residues long. The germline gives CDR1 LGHNA, CDR2 YNFKEQ. The V and J ends lost 4 bases and 3 bases respectively, with 12 bases between them. CDR3 DNA sequence: TGTGCCAGCAGCCGGCAGGGTGGTGCTAATGAAAAACTGTTTTTT. Protein product: CASSRQGGANEKLFF.

The chain couples TRBV1 to TRBJ2-5; TRBD2 is the table's D call, not checked against the DNA. TRBV1 has pseudogene status. The CDR3 contains 21 residues. DNA of the CDR3: TGCACCAGCCAGGTCGGGCGGTTACTCCGACTAGCGGGGGGGTGTCATGAGACCCAGTACTTC. Protein product: CTSQVGRLLRLAGGCHETQYF.

The chain uses TRBV9 and TRBJ2-3, with a weak D call TRBD2 (7 bases). V lost 7 bases and J lost 0, with 18 bases in between. The germline CDR1 and CDR2 sequences are SGDLS and YYNGEE. The CDR3 totals 16 residues. The CDR3 here is CASQRGGGFSTDTQYF. The CDR3 coding sequence is TGTGCCAGCCAGCGGGGCGGGGGCTTCAGCACAGATACGCAGTATTTT.

This clone was seen a few times. This chain joins TRBV25-1 and TRBJ2-7; perhaps TRBD2 as D (6 bases). The CDR3 is made up of 13 amino acids. Germline values: CDR1 MGHDK, CDR2 SYGVNS. Trimming removed 4 bases at V and 7 bases at J, with 14 bases between. DNA of the CDR3: TGTGCCAGCAGTGGACTAGTGTCGGGGGAGCAGTACTTC. Translated: CASSGLVSGEQYF.

The rearrangement joins TRBV27 to TRBJ2-5; no firm D call. The germline V gene encodes CDR1 MNHEY and CDR2 SMNVEV (reference sequence). Trimming left V 3 bases short and J 7 bases short, with 12 bases between. This CDR3 spans 13 amino acids. The CDR3 sequence is CASSFSQAGTQYF. The CDR3 nucleotides read TGTGCCAGCAGTTTCAGCCAGGCCGGGACCCAGTACTTC.

The chain joins TRBV30 to TRBJ1-1, with no clear D. Germline CDR1 is GTSNPN and CDR2 is SVGIG (reference sequence). The CDR3 consists of 13 residues. V shed 0 bases and J shed 7 bases, with 12 bases lying between them. The CDR3 sequence: CAWSVEVRGEAFF. In nucleotides, the CDR3 is TGTGCCTGGAGTGTAGAGGTTCGTGGTGAAGCTTTCTTT. Full variable domain (remainder filled in from reference TRBV30 and TRBJ1-1): SQTIHQWPATLVQPVGSPLSLECTVEGTSNPNLYWYRQAAGRGLQLLFYSVGIGQISSEVPQNLSASRPQDRQFILSSKKLLLSDSGFYLCAWSVEVRGEAFFGQGTRLTVV.

The chain couples TRBV5-1 to TRBJ1-1; 7 bases line up with TRBD1. Germline CDR1 SGHRS, CDR2 YFSETQ. J gave up 6 bases and V 0 bases, and 8 bases lay outside the gene matches. The CDR3 has 15 amino acids. CDR3 in DNA: TGCGCCAGCAGCTTGGATGTTACAGGGGCGGCTGAAGCTTTCTTT. This sequence encodes CASSLDVTGAAEAFF.

V and J are TRBV5-4 and TRBJ1-1; 7 positions match TRBD1. The trim removed 4 bases at V and 3 bases at J, leaving 9 bases unmatched. This CDR3 comprises 15 residues. Germline-derived CDR1 and CDR2 are SGHNT and YYREEE (reference sequence). The CDR3 coding sequence is TGTGCCAGCAGCCAGGGGACAGACCATTACACTGAAGCTTTCTTT. It specifies CASSQGTDHYTEAFF.

J is TRBJ1-2 and V is TRBV7-3; D unclear. The germline V gene encodes CDR1 SGHTA and CDR2 FQGTGA. The CDR3 spans 13 residues. Trimming stripped 5 bases from V and 1 base from J, with 8 bases between. The CDR3 region is CASSPLFNYGYTF. DNA for the CDR3: TGTGCCAGCAGCCCCCTGTTTAACTATGGCTACACCTTC.